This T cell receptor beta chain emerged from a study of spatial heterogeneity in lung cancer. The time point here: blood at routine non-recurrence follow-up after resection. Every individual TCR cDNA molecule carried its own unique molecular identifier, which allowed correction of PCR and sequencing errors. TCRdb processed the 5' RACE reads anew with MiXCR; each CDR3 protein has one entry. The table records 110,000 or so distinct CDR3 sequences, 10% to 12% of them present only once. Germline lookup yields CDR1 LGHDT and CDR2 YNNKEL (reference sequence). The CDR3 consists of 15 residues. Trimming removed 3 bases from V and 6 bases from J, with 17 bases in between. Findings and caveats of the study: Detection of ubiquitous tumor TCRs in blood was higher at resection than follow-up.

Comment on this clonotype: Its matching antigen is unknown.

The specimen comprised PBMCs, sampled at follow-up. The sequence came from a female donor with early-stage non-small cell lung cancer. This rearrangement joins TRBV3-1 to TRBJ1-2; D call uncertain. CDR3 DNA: TGTGCCAGCAGCCAGGGGTGGAGGGATCGCAATGGCTACACCTTC. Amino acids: CASSQGWRDRNGYTF.